This T cell receptor (beta chain) stems from a study of blood T cell repertoires in COVID-19. Study in general: The samples span acute and convalescent COVID-19 from the United States, Italy and Spain. In each case, the material was cDNA or gDNA derived from T cells, B-cell-depleted T cells, or PBMCs.

How the authors handled the data: Cell counts per sample came from amplifying reference gene primers. Assay: immunoSEQ multiplex PCR; the TCRdb copy retains only in-frame clones and omits some. For V, J and clone size, that table is used; D and trimming come from the DNA. Of about 160,000 clones in the sample, about nine tenths were seen once. The CDR3 is 14 residues long. The germline CDR1 and CDR2 sequences are SNHLY and FYNNEI. Deletions cut 6 bases from V and 3 bases from J, with 13 bases between. The chain couples TRBV2 to TRBJ2-3; D is perhaps TRBD1 (5 bases). The TCR sequence derives from a woman aged 60-75 years with active or convalescent COVID-19. Source material: peripheral blood. The CDR3 spells CASSAGIRTDTQYF. The CDR3 region has the DNA TGTGCCAGCAGCGCAGGGATCCGAACAGATACGCAGTATTTT.